The 29 T cell receptor beta chains given below trace back to one sample, sequenced in a study of blood T cells in healthy people across ages. Alongside a J-beta primer mix, a sample-barcoded 5' primer served in a second PCR lasting roughly 7 to 11 cycles. In TCRdb, the 5' RACE reads were re-called with MiXCR into one record per CDR3 protein. The table includes roughly 900,000 distinct CDR3 sequences, 29% detected once. Source material: blood. Receptor source: an elderly woman in good health.

This clonotype was seen repeatedly, ten times or more. The rearrangement joins TRBV4-3 to TRBJ1-2; D ambiguous. The CDR3 consists of 20 residues. Germline values: CDR1 LGHNA, CDR2 YSLEER. Trimming left V 0 bases short and J 0 bases short, with 23 bases between. The CDR3: CASSQEAPPRGKASNYGYTF. The CDR3 coding sequence is TGCGCCAGCAGCCAAGAGGCCCCCCCACGAGGGAAAGCCTCTAACTATGGCTACACCTTC.

This clonotype was detected many times. The chain has TRBV4-3 and TRBJ1-2; D is ambiguous. V was trimmed by 0 bases and J by 2 bases, leaving 16 bases between them. Germline-derived CDR1 and CDR2 are LGHNA and YSLEER. The CDR3 contains 17 residues. The CDR3 DNA is TGCGCCAGCAGCCAAGATGGTTTTAGGGTCAAAAACTATGGCTACACCTTC. Its protein is CASSQDGFRVKNYGYTF.

Remarks on this clonotype: An end of the junction differs from the germline gene, which may be a read error. V and J are TRBV6-2 or TRBV6-3 and TRBJ1-6; TRBD1 agrees at 7 bases. From germline, CDR1 is MNHEY and CDR2 SVGEGT. CDR3 size: 14 residues. The CDR3 region is CASSRGIYNSPLNF. CDR3 sequence (DNA): TGTGCCAGCAGCAGGGGGATCTATAATTCACCCCTCAACTTT.

For this clonotype: A clone one base away is much larger, so this may be a read error. V and J are TRBV14 and TRBJ2-1; 8 bases line up with TRBD2. Unmatched junction bases numbered 10, after V lost 0 bases and J lost 6 bases. The CDR3 has 17 residues. Germline lookup yields CDR1 SGHDN and CDR2 FVKESK. CDR3 amino acids: CASSQDLSGGGCNEQFF. In DNA form, the CDR3 reads TGTGCCAGCAGCCAAGATCTGAGCGGGGGCGGATGCAATGAGCAGTTCTTC.

This clonotype was seen repeatedly, ten times or more. V is TRBV20-1 and J is TRBJ2-1, with D tentatively TRBD1 (6 bases). The length of the CDR3 is 14 residues. V shed 6 bases and J shed 2 bases, with 14 bases lying between them. Germline CDR1 and CDR2: DFQATT and SNEGSKA (reference sequence). CDR3 amino acids: CSADGTTTYNEQFF. CDR3 nucleotide sequence: TGCAGTGCCGACGGGACAACTACCTACAATGAGCAGTTCTTC.

V is TRBV20-1 and J is TRBJ2-7; D is unresolved. The closer fit of TRBJ2-5 to the DNA end suggests the J call may be wrong. The germline CDR1 and CDR2 sequences are DFQATT and SNEGSKA (reference sequence). The CDR3 spans 11 residues. CDR3 loop: CSAAQVETQYF. CDR3 sequence (DNA): TGCAGTGCTGCCCAAGTGGAGACCCAGTACTTC.

The chain uses TRBV20-1 and TRBJ2-5; TRBD1 might be the D (6 bases). Matching the DNA end better, TRBJ2-7 makes the J call doubtful. This CDR3 comprises 13 residues. The germline V gene encodes CDR1 DFQATT and CDR2 SNEGSKA (reference sequence). The CDR3 sequence: CSAREWTEYEQYF. The CDR3 region has the DNA TGCAGTGCTAGAGAATGGACAGAGTACGAGCAGTACTTC.

Ten or more counts support this clonotype. The chain uses TRBV7-9 and TRBJ1-1; D is unclear. V was cut by 5 bases and J by 8 bases, with 6 bases left in between. Germline V CDR1 and CDR2: SEHNR, FQNEAQ (reference sequence). The CDR3 totals 10 residues. In DNA, the CDR3 is TGTGCCAGCAGCCTTTTGGAAGCTTTCTTT. This gives the protein CASSLLEAFF.

This clonotype was picked up a small number of times. This may stem from a read error, because a much larger clone lies one nucleotide away. The chain uses TRBV3-1 and TRBJ1-5; possibly TRBD1 for D (5 bases). From germline, CDR1 is LGHDT and CDR2 YNNKEL (reference sequence). The CDR3 length is 13 residues. Here the CDR3 DNA reads TGTGCCAGCAGCCCTACAGGAAATCGGCCCCAGCATTTT. Translated, it gives CASSPTGNRPQHF.

This clonotype occurred once. Since a much larger clone is just one base distant, this may be a read error. The chain employs TRBV4-2 and TRBJ1-6; D unclear. Germline lookup yields CDR1 LGHNA and CDR2 YNFKEQ. This CDR3 is 16 amino acids long. The CDR3 nucleotides read TGTGCCAGCAACCAAGAAGGATCCGGGGTTAATTCACCCCTCCACTTT. This translates into CASNQEGSGVNSPLHF.

This clonotype was seen many times. Given a much more abundant clone one base away, this may be a read error. As DNA, the CDR3 is TGCGCCAGCAGCTTGGGGGCAGGAGCCTGCGAGCAGTACTTC. Protein: CASSLGAGACEQYF. V is TRBV5-1 and J is TRBJ2-7; D is uncertain. This CDR3 contains 14 residues. The germline V gene encodes CDR1 SGHRS and CDR2 YFSETQ. The V and J ends lost 0 bases and 6 bases respectively, with 13 bases between them.

This clonotype was observed a few times. J is TRBJ1-1 and V is TRBV4-2; D unclear. CDR3 length: 16 amino acids. The ends were cut back, 0 bases at V and 0 bases at J, with 11 bases in the middle. The V gene's germline CDR1 is LGHNA and CDR2 YNFKEQ. CDR3 protein: CASSQDPLSMNTEAFF. The CDR3 DNA is TGTGCCAGCAGCCAAGACCCGCTTTCCATGAACACTGAAGCTTTCTTT.

V is TRBV27 and J is TRBJ1-5; tentatively, D is TRBD1 (6 bases). Trimming took 6 bases from V and 3 from J, leaving 15 bases between them. The length of the CDR3 is 15 residues. Germline CDR1 and CDR2: MNHEY and SMNVEV (reference sequence). The chain's CDR3 is CASRMAGAPNQPQHF. The CDR3 DNA follows: TGTGCCAGCAGAATGGCAGGGGCTCCCAATCAGCCCCAGCATTTT.

This clonotype was seen many times. This chain uses TRBV29-1 with TRBJ2-1; the D gene is possibly TRBD1 (6 bases). Germline V gene data show CDR1 as SQVTM and CDR2 as ANQGSEA. CDR3 size: 14 residues. Trimming removed 6 bases at V and 10 bases at J, with 22 bases between. CDR3 in amino acids: CSVDGQSGVREQFF. CDR3 coding DNA: TGCAGCGTCGACGGACAGTCAGGAGTTAGAGAGCAGTTCTTC.

Remarks on this clonotype: This may stem from a read error, because a much larger clone lies one nucleotide away. The chain combines TRBV6-2 or TRBV6-3 with TRBJ2-1; 9 bases match TRBD1. Germline CDR1 MNHEY, CDR2 SVGEGT. The CDR3 extends over 15 amino acids. The CDR3 reads CTSSPGTGRYNEQFF. CDR3 bases: TGTACCAGCAGTCCCGGGACAGGGCGATACAATGAGCAGTTCTTC.

This clonotype was counted only a few times. The rearrangement links TRBV30 to TRBJ2-2; D is unclear. Between the trimmed V and J ends, which lost 5 bases and 5 bases, there was a span of 6 bases. This CDR3 comprises 11 residues. Germline V gene lookup returns CDR1 GTSNPN and CDR2 SVGIG (reference sequence). The CDR3 nucleotides are TGTGCCTGGCGAGAGACCGGGGAGCTGTTTTTT. This encodes CAWRETGELFF.

This clonotype showed up many times. The chain carries TRBV3-1 and TRBJ2-1; no clear D gene. The CDR3 is 12 residues long. Trimming stripped 4 bases from V and 6 bases from J, with 7 bases between. Germline V gene data show CDR1 as LGHDT and CDR2 as YNNKEL (reference sequence). CDR3 residues: CASSRASNEQFF. The CDR3 DNA follows: TGTGCCAGCAGCCGGGCCTCCAATGAGCAGTTCTTC.

The J gene is TRBJ1-6, the V gene TRBV20-1; the D gene is possibly TRBD1 (6 bases). Trimming took 2 bases from V and 6 from J, leaving 11 bases between them. This CDR3 comprises 14 residues. Germline V lookup: CDR1 DFQATT, CDR2 SNEGSKA (reference sequence). The DNA for the CDR3 is TGCAGTGCTAGACGGGGGGCTCTTAATTCACCCCTCCACTTT. Translating it yields CSARRGALNSPLHF.

The chain joins TRBV20-1 to TRBJ2-7, with D hard to call. The germline V gene has CDR1 DFQATT and CDR2 SNEGSKA (reference sequence). This CDR3 region has 15 residues. Trimming took off 0 bases at V and 2 bases at J, with 14 bases between the two ends. The CDR3 sequence is CSARDSPGNPYEQYF. The CDR3 nucleotides read TGCAGTGCTAGAGATAGCCCGGGCAACCCCTACGAGCAGTACTTC.

The chain links TRBV7-9 to TRBJ1-4; a weak D match, TRBD1 (6 bases). Germline CDR1 reads SEHNR; CDR2 reads FQNEAQ (reference sequence). This CDR3 spans 15 amino acids. V was cut by 5 bases and J by 4 bases, with 14 bases left in between. The CDR3 DNA reads as TGTGCCAGCAGCACACAGGGACACCATAATGAAAAACTGTTTTTT. The encoded protein is CASSTQGHHNEKLFF.

Regarding this clonotype: Possible read error: a much larger clone is one base away. The J gene is TRBJ2-1, the V gene TRBV18, with D possibly matching TRBD2 (5 bases). The end of the DNA fits TRBJ2-7 better, so the J call may be wrong. CDR1 is KGHSH and CDR2 is LQKENI in the germline V gene. The CDR3 is made up of 15 amino acids. CDR3 region: CASSPTTTSYNEQYF. CDR3 bases: TGTGCCAGCTCACCGACTACCACCTCCTACAATGAGCAGTACTTC.

With regard to this clonotype: One base away lies a much larger clone, so this may be a sequencing read error. The chain has TRBV5-1 and TRBJ2-3; 9 nucleotides agree with TRBD2. Germline CDR1 reads SGHRS; CDR2 reads YFSETQ. The CDR3 totals 16 residues. V gave up 3 bases and J gave up 5 bases; unmatched junction bases: 10. CDR3 nucleotide sequence: TGCGCCAGCAGCTCCCCGGGTAGCGGGGGTGGAGATACGCAGTATTTT. Encoded protein: CASSSPGSGGGDTQYF.

On this clonotype itself: One base away lies a much larger clone, so this may be a sequencing read error. V gene TRBV3-1 combines with J gene TRBJ2-7, with 9 nucleotides matching TRBD2. The CDR3 extends over 16 amino acids. Trimming took 1 base from V and 1 from J; bases not matched to a gene: 5. Germline CDR1 reads LGHDT; CDR2 reads YNNKEL (reference sequence). CDR3 amino acids: CASSQGASGKSYEQYF. The CDR3 DNA reads TGTGCCAGCAGCCAAGGGGCTAGCGGGAAATCCTACGAGCAGTACTTC.

This chain connects TRBV27 to TRBJ2-3; unclear D gene. V lost 5 bases to trimming and J lost 2 bases, with 17 bases between them. Germline-derived CDR1 and CDR2 are MNHEY and SMNVEV (reference sequence). This CDR3 spans 16 amino acids. CDR3 bases: TGTGCCAGCAGTACCTCCGACGCAGGAACCACAGATACGCAGTATTTT. Protein product: CASSTSDAGTTDTQYF.

This clonotype occurred a few times. Being one base from a much bigger clone, this may be a read error. CDR3 loop: CPWNRGPYEQYF. CDR3 in DNA: TGTCCCTGGAATAGGGGACCCTACGAGCAGTACTTC. The V and J genes are TRBV30 and TRBJ2-7; D possibly matches TRBD1 or TRBD2 (5 bases each). Per the germline V gene, CDR1 is GTSNPN and CDR2 is SVGIG (reference sequence). The CDR3 runs 12 residues.

This clonotype came up a few times. This sequence joins TRBV10-1 and TRBJ2-3, with D maybe TRBD2 (7 bases). The CDR3 runs to 14 residues. CDR1 and CDR2 from the germline V gene are WNHNN and SYGVQD (reference sequence). V dropped 4 bases and J dropped 8 bases, with 16 bases sitting between them. Here the CDR3 reads CASSGLGRGATQYF. Written as DNA, the CDR3 is TGCGCCAGCAGTGGTTTGGGGAGGGGGGCTACGCAGTATTTT.

CDR3 sequence: CSVARGTNYGYTF. As DNA, the CDR3 is TGCAGCGTTGCGAGAGGGACTAACTATGGCTACACCTTC. This sequence joins TRBV29-1 and TRBJ1-2, with no clear D. The V and J ends lost 4 bases and 0 bases respectively, with 9 bases between them. CDR3 length: 13 amino acids. Looked up from germline, CDR1 is SQVTM and CDR2 is ANQGSEA.

This clonotype appeared many times. The rearrangement uses TRBV12-1 and TRBJ2-7; the table's D call of TRBD1 was not tested on the DNA. TRBV12-1 is shown as a pseudogene. This CDR3 comprises 14 residues. The CDR3 DNA sequence: TGTGCCGGTACGCCGGGACAGGGGGCCTACGAGCAGTACTTC. As protein: CAGTPGQGAYEQYF.

The rearrangement joins TRBV5-6 to TRBJ2-3; D might be TRBD2 (5 bases). The CDR3 loop spans 14 amino acids. Germline CDR1 is SGHDT and CDR2 is YYEEEE. V lost 4 bases and J 2 bases, leaving 11 bases between the germline ends. CDR3: CASSRMGVTDTQYF. CDR3 DNA sequence: TGTGCCAGCAGCCGAATGGGAGTCACAGATACGCAGTATTTT.